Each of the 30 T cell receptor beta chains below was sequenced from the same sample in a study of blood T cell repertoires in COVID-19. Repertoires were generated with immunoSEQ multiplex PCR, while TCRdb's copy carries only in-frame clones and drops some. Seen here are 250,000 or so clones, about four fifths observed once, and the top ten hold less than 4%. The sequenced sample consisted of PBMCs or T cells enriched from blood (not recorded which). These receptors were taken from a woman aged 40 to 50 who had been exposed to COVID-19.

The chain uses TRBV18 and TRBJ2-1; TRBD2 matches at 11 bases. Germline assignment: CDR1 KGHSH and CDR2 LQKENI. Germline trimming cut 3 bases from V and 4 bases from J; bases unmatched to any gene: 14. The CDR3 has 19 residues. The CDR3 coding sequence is TGTGCCAGCTCACCCTTAGCGGGGGGGAGGTCTTCCGGATACAATGAGCAGTTCTTC. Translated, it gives CASSPLAGGRSSGYNEQFF.

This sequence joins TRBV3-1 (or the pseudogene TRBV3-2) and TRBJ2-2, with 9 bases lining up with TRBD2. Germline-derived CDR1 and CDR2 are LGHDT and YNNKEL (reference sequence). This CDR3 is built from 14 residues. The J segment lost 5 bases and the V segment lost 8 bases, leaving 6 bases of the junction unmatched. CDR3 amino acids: CASGRGGATGELFF. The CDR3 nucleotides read TGTGCCAGCGGCCGCGGGGGGGCAACCGGGGAGCTGTTTTTT.

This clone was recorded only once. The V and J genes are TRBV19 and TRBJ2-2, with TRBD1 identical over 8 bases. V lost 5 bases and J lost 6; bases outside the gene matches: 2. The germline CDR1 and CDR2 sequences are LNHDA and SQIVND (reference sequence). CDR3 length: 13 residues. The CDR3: CASSAGGPGELFF. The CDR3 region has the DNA TGTGCCAGTAGTGCAGGGGGCCCCGGGGAGCTGTTTTTT.

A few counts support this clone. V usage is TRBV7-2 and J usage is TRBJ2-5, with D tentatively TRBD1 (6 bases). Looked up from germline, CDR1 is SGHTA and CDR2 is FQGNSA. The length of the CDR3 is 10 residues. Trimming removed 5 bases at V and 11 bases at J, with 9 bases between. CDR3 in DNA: TGTGCCAGCAGCCGACAGGCTCAGTACTTC. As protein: CASSRQAQYF.

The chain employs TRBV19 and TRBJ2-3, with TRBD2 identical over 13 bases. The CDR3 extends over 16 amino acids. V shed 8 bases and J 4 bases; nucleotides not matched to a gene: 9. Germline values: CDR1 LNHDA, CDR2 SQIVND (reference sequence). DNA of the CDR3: TGTGCCAGTTCCAGGACTAGCGGGGGTCTGGCAGATACGCAGTATTTT. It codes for CASSRTSGGLADTQYF.

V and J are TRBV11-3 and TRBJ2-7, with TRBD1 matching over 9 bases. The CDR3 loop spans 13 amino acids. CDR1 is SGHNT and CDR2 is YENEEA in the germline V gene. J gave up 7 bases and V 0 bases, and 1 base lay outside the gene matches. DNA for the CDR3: TGTGCCAGCAGCTTAGACGGGACAGGGGAGCAGTACTTC. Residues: CASSLDGTGEQYF.

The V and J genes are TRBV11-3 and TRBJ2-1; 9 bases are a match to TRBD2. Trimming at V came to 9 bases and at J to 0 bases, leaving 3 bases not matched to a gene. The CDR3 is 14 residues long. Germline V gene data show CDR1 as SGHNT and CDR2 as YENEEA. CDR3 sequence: CASSAGGSYNEQFF. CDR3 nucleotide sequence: TGTGCCAGTTCAGCGGGGGGCTCCTACAATGAGCAGTTCTTC.

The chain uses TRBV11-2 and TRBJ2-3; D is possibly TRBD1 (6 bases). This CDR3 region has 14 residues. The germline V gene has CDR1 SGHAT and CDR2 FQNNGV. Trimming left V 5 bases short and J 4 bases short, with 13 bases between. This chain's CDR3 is CASSPRWGPDTQYF. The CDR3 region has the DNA TGTGCCAGCAGCCCCCGGTGGGGGCCAGATACGCAGTATTTT. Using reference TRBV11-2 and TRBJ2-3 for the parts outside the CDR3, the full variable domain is EAGVAQSPRYKIIEKRQSVAFWCNPISGHATLYWYQQILGQGPKLLIQFQNNGVVDDSQLPKDRFSAERLKGVDSTLKIQPAKLEDSAVYLCASSPRWGPDTQYFGPGTRLTVL.

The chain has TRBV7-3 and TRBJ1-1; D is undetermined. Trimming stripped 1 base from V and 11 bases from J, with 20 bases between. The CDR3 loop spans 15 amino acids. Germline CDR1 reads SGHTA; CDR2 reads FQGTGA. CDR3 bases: TGTGCCAGCAGCTTAAGTGGAGGCAGTTTGTGGGGTGCTTTCTTT. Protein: CASSLSGGSLWGAFF.

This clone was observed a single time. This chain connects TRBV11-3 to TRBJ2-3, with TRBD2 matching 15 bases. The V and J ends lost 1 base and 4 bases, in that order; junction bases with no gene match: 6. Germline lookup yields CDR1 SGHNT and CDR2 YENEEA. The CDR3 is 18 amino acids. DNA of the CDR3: TGTGCCAGCAGCTTAGGAGGACTAGCGGGGGGGCCCTCAGATACGCAGTATTTT. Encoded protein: CASSLGGLAGGPSDTQYF.

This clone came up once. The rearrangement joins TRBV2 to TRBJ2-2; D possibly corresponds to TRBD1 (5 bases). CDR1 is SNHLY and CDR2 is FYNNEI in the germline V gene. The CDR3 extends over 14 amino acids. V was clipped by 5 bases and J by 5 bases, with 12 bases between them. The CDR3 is CASSKVPGTGELFF. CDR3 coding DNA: TGTGCCAGCAGTAAGGTACCAGGGACCGGGGAGCTGTTTTTT. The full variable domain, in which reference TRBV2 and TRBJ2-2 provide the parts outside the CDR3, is EPEVTQTPSHQVTQMGQEVILRCVPISNHLYFYWYRQILGQKVEFLVSFYNNEISEKSEIFDDQFSVERPDGSNFTLKIRSTKLEDSAMYFCASSKVPGTGELFFGEGSRLTVL.

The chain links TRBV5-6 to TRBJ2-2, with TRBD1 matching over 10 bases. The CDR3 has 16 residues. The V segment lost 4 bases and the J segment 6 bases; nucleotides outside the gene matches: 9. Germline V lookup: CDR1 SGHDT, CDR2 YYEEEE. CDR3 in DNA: TGTGCCAGCAGCGCAAGGACAGGGGGTAGTTCCGGGGAGCTGTTTTTT. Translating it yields CASSARTGGSSGELFF. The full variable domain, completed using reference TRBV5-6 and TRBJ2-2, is DAGVTQSPTHLIKTRGQQVTLRCSPKSGHDTVSWYQQALGQGPQFIFQYYEEEERQRGNFPDRFSGHQFPNYSSELNVNALLLGDSALYLCASSARTGGSSGELFFGEGSRLTVL.

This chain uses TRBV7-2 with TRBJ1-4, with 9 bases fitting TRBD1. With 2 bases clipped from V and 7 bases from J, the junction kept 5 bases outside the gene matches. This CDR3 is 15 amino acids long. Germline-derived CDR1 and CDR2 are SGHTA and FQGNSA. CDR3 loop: CASSLTGTGFEKLFF. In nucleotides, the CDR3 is TGTGCCAGCAGCTTAACCGGGACAGGGTTTGAAAAACTGTTTTTT.

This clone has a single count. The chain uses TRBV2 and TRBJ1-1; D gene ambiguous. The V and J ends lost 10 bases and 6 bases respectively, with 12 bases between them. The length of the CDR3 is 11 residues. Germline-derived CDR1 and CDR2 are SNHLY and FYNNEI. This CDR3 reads CATHKGAEAFF. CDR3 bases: TGTGCCACGCACAAGGGAGCTGAAGCTTTCTTT.

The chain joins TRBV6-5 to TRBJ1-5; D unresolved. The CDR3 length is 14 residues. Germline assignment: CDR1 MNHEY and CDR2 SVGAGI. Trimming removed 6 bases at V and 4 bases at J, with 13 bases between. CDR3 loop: CASRLGASNQPQHF. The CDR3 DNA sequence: TGTGCCAGCAGACTTGGAGCGTCAAATCAGCCCCAGCATTTT.

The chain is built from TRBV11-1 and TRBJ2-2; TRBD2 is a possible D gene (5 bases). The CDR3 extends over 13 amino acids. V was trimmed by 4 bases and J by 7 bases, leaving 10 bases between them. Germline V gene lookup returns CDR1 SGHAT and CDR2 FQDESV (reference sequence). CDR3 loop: CASSSGLLGELFF. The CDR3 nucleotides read TGTGCCAGCAGCTCCGGACTTCTCGGGGAGCTGTTTTTT.

CDR3 DNA: TGTGCCAGCAGCCTGGGACAAAACTATGGCTACACCTTC. It yields the protein CASSLGQNYGYTF. This chain uses TRBV9 with TRBJ1-2; D may be TRBD1 (6 bases). Between the trimmed V and J ends, which lost 4 bases and 2 bases, there was a span of 9 bases. Germline lookup yields CDR1 SGDLS and CDR2 YYNGEE. The CDR3 sequence is 13 residues long.

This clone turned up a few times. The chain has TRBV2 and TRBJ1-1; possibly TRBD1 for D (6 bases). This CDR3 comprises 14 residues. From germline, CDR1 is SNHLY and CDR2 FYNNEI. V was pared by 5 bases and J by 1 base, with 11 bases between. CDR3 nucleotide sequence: TGTGCCAGCAGTCCTTGGACAGCGAACACTGAAGCTTTCTTT. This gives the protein CASSPWTANTEAFF.

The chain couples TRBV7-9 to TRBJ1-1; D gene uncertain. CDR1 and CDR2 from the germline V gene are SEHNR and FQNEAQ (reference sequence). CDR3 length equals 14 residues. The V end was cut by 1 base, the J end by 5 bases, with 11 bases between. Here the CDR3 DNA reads TGTGCCAGCAGCTTAGTTATCAGAGGGACTGAAGCTTTCTTT. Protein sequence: CASSLVIRGTEAFF.

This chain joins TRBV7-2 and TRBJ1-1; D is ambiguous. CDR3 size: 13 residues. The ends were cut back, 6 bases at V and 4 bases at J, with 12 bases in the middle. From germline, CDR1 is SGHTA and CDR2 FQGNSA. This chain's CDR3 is CASSPRDGTEAFF. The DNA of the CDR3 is TGTGCCAGCAGTCCCCGGGATGGCACTGAAGCTTTCTTT.

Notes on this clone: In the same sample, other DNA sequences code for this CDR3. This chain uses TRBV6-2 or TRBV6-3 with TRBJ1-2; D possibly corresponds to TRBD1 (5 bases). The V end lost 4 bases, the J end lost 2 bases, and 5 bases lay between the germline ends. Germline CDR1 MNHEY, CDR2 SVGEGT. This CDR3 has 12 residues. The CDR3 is CASSSGNYGYTF. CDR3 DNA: TGTGCCAGCAGTTCAGGGAACTATGGCTACACCTTC.

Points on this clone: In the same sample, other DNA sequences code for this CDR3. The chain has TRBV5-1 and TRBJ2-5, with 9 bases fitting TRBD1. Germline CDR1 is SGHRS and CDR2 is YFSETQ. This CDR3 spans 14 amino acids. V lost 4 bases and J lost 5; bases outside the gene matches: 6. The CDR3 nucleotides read TGCGCCAGCAGCCTGGGACAGGGCCGGGAGACCCAGTACTTC. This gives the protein CASSLGQGRETQYF.

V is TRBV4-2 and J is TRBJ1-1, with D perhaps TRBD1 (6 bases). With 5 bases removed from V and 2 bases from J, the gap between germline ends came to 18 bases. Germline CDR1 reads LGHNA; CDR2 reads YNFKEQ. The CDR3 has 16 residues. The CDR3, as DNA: TGTGCCAGCAGCGTAGGGGGAAAGGTTGCAAACACTGAAGCTTTCTTT. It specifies CASSVGGKVANTEAFF.

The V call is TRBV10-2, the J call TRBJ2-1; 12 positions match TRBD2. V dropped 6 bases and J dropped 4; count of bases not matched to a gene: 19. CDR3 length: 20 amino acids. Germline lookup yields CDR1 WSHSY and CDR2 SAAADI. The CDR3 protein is CASRTRTGLAGPERYNEQFF. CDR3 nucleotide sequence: TGCGCCAGCAGGACCCGAACCGGACTAGCGGGACCCGAAAGGTACAATGAGCAGTTCTTC.

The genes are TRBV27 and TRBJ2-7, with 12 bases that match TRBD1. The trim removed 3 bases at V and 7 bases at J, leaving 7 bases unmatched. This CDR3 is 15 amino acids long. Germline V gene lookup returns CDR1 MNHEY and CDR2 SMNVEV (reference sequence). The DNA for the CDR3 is TGTGCCAGCAGTTTCCACCGGGACAGGGGGCCAGAGCAGTACTTC. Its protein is CASSFHRDRGPEQYF.

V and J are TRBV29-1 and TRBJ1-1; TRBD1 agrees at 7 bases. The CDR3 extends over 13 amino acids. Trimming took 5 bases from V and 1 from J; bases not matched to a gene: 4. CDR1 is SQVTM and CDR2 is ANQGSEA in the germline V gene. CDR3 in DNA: TGCAGCGTTCCGGGACAGAGGAACACTGAAGCTTTCTTT. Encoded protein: CSVPGQRNTEAFF.

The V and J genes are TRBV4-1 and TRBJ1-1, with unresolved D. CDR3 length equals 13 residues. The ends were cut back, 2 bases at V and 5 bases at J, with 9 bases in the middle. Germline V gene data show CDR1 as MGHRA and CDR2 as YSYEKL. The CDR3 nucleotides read TGCGCCAGCAGCCAATCTAGGTTGACTGAAGCTTTCTTT. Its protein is CASSQSRLTEAFF.

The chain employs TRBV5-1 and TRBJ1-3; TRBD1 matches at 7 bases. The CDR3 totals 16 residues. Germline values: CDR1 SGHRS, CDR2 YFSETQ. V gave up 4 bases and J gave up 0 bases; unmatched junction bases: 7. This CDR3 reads CASSAQGPSSGNTIYF. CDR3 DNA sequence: TGCGCCAGCAGCGCACAGGGGCCGAGCTCTGGAAACACCATATATTTT. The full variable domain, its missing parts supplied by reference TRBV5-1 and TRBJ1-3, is KAGVTQTPRYLIKTRGQQVTLSCSPISGHRSVSWYQQTPGQGLQFLFEYFSETQRNKGNFPGRFSGRQFSNSRSEMNVSTLELGDSALYLCASSAQGPSSGNTIYFGEGSWLTVV.

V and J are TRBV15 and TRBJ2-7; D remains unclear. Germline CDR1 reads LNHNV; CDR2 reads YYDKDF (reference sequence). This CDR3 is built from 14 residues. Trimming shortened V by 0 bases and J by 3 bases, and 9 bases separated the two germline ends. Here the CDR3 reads CATSRDGQNYEQYF. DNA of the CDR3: TGTGCCACCAGCAGAGATGGGCAGAACTACGAGCAGTACTTC.

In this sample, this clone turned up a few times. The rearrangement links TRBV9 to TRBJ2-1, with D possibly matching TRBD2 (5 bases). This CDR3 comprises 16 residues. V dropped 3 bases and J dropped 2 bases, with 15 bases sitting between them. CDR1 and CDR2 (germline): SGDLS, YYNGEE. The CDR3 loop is CASSAATGWPYNEQFF. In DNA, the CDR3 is TGTGCCAGCAGCGCTGCCACGGGATGGCCCTACAATGAGCAGTTCTTC. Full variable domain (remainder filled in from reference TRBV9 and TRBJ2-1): DSGVTQTPKHLITATGQRVTLRCSPRSGDLSVYWYQQSLDQGLQFLIQYYNGEERAKGNILERFSAQQFPDLHSELNLSSLELGDSALYFCASSAATGWPYNEQFFGPGTRLTVL.